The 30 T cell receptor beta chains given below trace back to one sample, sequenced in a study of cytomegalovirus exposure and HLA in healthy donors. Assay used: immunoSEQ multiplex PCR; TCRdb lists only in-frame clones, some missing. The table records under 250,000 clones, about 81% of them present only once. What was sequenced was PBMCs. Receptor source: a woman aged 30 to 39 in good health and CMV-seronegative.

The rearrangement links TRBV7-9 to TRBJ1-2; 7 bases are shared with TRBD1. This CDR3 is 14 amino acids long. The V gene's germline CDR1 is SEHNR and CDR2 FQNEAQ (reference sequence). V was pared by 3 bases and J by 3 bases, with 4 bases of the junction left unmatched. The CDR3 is CASSFVTGDYGYTF. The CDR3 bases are TGTGCCAGCAGCTTCGTTACAGGGGACTATGGCTACACCTTC. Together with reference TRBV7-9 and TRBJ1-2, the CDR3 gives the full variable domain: DTGVSQNPRHKITKRGQNVTFRCDPISEHNRLYWYRQTLGQGPEFLTYFQNEAQLEKSRLLSDRFSAERPKGSFSTLEIQRTEQGDSAMYLCASSFVTGDYGYTFGSGTRLTVV.

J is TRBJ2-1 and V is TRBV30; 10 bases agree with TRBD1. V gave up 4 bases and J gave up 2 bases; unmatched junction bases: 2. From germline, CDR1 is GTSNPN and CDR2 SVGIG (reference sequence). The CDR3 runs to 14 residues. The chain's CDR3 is CAWTDRGPYNEQFF. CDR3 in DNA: TGTGCCTGGACCGACAGGGGGCCCTACAATGAGCAGTTCTTC.

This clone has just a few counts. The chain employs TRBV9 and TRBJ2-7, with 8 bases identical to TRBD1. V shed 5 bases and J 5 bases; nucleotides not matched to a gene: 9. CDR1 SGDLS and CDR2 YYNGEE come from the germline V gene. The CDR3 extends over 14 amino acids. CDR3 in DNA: TGTGCCAGCAGTGCAGGGGGCGCAATCCACGAGCAGTACTTC. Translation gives CASSAGGAIHEQYF.

CDR3 nucleotides: TGTGCCTGGACCCGCGGGAGCGGGAGCACAGATACGCAGTATTTT. The encoded protein is CAWTRGSGSTDTQYF. The chain has TRBV30 and TRBJ2-3; 7 bases are a match to TRBD2. CDR3 length: 15 residues. The J segment lost 0 bases and the V segment lost 4 bases, leaving 7 bases of the junction unmatched. Germline values: CDR1 GTSNPN, CDR2 SVGIG (reference sequence).

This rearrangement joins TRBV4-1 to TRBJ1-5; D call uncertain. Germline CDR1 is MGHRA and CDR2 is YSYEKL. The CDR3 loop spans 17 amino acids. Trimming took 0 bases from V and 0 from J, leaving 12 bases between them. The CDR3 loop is CASSQDFRSYSNQPQHF. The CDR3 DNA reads TGCGCCAGCAGCCAAGATTTTAGGAGTTATAGCAATCAGCCCCAGCATTTT.

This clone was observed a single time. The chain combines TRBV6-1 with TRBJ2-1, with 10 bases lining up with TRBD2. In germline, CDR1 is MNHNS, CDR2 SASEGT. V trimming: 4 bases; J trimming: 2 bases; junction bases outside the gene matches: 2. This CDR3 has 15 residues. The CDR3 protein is CASSVTSGTYNEQFF. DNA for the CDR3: TGTGCCAGCAGTGTCACTAGCGGGACCTACAATGAGCAGTTCTTC.

CDR3 DNA: TGCGCCAGCAGCTCGGGACAGGGTCGTGAAAAACTGTTTTTT. Translation gives CASSSGQGREKLFF. The rearrangement joins TRBV5-1 to TRBJ1-4; 9 bases are a match to TRBD1. CDR3 length: 14 residues. Germline-derived CDR1 and CDR2 are SGHRS and YFSETQ. V dropped 3 bases and J dropped 7; count of bases not matched to a gene: 4. The full variable domain, its missing parts supplied by reference TRBV5-1 and TRBJ1-4, is KAGVTQTPRYLIKTRGQQVTLSCSPISGHRSVSWYQQTPGQGLQFLFEYFSETQRNKGNFPGRFSGRQFSNSRSEMNVSTLELGDSALYLCASSSGQGREKLFFGSGTQLSVL.

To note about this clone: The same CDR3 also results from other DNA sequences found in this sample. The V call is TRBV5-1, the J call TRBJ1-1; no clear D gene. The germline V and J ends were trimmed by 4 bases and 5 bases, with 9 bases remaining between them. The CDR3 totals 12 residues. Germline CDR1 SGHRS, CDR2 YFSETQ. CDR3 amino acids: CASSPPGTEAFF. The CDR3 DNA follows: TGCGCCAGCAGCCCGCCGGGGACTGAAGCTTTCTTT.

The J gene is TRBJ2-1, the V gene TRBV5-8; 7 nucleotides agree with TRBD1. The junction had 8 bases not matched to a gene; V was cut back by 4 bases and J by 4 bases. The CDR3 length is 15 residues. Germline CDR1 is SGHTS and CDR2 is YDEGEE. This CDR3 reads CASSAPGQQYNEQFF. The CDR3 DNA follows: TGTGCCAGCAGCGCCCCGGGACAGCAATACAATGAGCAGTTCTTC.

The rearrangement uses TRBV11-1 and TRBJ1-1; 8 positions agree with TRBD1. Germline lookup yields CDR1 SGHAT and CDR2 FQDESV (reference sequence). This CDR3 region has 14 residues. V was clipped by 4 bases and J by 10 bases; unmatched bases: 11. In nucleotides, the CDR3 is TGTGCCAGCAGCTCCTCGGACAGGGTAAGGGGAGCTTTCTTT. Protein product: CASSSSDRVRGAFF.

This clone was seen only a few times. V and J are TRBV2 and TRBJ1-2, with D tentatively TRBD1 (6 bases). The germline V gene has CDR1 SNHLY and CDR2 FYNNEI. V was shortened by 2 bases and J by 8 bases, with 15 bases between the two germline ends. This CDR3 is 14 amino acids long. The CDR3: CASSELEQGPGYTF. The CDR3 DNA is TGTGCCAGCAGTGAACTGGAGCAGGGGCCCGGCTACACCTTC. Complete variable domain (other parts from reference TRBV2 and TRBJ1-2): EPEVTQTPSHQVTQMGQEVILRCVPISNHLYFYWYRQILGQKVEFLVSFYNNEISEKSEIFDDQFSVERPDGSNFTLKIRSTKLEDSAMYFCASSELEQGPGYTFGSGTRLTVV.

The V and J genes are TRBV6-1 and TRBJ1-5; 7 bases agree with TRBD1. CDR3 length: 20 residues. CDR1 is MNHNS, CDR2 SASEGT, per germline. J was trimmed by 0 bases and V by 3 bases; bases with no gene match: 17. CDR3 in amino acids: CASSDEGQVRSTYSNQPQHF. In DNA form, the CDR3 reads TGTGCCAGCAGTGACGAAGGACAGGTTCGATCAACTTATAGCAATCAGCCCCAGCATTTT.

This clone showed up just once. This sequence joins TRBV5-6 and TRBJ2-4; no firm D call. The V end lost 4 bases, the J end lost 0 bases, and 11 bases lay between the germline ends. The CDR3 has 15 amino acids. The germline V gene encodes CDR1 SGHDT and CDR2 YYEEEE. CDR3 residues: CASSPAVLAKNIQYF. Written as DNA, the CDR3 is TGTGCCAGCAGCCCCGCGGTCCTAGCCAAAAACATTCAGTACTTC. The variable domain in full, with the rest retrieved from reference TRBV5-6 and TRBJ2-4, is DAGVTQSPTHLIKTRGQQVTLRCSPKSGHDTVSWYQQALGQGPQFIFQYYEEEERQRGNFPDRFSGHQFPNYSSELNVNALLLGDSALYLCASSPAVLAKNIQYFGAGTRLSVL.

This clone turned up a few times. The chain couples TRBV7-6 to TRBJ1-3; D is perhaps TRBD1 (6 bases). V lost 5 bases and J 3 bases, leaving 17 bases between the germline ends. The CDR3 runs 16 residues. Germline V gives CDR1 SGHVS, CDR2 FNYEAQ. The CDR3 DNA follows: TGTGCCAGCAGCGCCCAACCAACAGGGTATGGAAACACCATATATTTT. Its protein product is CASSAQPTGYGNTIYF. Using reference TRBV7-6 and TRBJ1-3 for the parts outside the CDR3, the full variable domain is GAGVSQSPRYKVTKRGQDVALRCDPISGHVSLYWYRQALGQGPEFLTYFNYEAQQDKSGLPNDRFSAERPEGSISTLTIQRTEQRDSAMYRCASSAQPTGYGNTIYFGEGSWLTVV.

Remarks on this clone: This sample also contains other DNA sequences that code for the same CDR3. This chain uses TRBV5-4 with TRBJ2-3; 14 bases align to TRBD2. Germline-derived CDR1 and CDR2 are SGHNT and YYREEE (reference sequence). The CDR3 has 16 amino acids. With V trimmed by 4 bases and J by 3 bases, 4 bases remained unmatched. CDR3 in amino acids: CASSPGLAGGTDTQYF. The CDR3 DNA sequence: TGTGCCAGCAGCCCAGGACTAGCGGGAGGTACAGATACGCAGTATTTT.

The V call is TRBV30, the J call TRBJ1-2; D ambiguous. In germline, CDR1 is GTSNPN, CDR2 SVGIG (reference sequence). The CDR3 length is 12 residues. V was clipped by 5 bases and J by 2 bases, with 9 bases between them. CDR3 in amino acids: CAWDTVNYGYTF. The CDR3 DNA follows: TGTGCCTGGGACACTGTGAACTATGGCTACACCTTC. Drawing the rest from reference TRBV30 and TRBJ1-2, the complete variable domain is SQTIHQWPATLVQPVGSPLSLECTVEGTSNPNLYWYRQAAGRGLQLLFYSVGIGQISSEVPQNLSASRPQDRQFILSSKKLLLSDSGFYLCAWDTVNYGYTFGSGTRLTVV.

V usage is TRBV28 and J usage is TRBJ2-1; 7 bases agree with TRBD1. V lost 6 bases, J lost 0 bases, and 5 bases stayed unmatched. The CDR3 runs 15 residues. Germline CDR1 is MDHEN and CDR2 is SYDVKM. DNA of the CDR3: TGTGCCAGCAGAGGGGGCGGTACCTCCTACAATGAGCAGTTCTTC. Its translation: CASRGGGTSYNEQFF.

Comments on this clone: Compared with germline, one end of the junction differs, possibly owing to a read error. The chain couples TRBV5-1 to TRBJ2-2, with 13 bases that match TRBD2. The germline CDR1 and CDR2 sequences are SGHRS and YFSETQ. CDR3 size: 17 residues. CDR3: CASSSIGTSGNAGELFF. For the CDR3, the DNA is TGCGCCAGCAGCTCGATCGGGACTAGCGGGAACGCCGGGGAGCTGTTTTTT.

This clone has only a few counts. The CDR3 DNA reads TGTGCCAGTAGTATTGACAGGGTCGAGCAGTACTTC. This sequence encodes CASSIDRVEQYF. The V and J genes are TRBV19 and TRBJ2-7, with TRBD1 matching over 7 bases. V trimming: 3 bases; J trimming: 6 bases; junction bases outside the gene matches: 2. From germline, CDR1 is LNHDA and CDR2 SQIVND (reference sequence). The CDR3 length is 12 residues.

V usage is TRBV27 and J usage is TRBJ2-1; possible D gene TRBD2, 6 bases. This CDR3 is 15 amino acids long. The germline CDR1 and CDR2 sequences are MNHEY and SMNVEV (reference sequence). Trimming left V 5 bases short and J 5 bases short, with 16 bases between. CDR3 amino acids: CASSHRDLTHNEQFF. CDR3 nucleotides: TGTGCCAGCAGTCACCGGGACTTAACCCACAATGAGCAGTTCTTC.

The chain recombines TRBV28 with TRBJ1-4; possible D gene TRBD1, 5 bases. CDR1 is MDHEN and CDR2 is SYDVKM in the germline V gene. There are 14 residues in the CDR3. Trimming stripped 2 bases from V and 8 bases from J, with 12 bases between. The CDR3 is CASSLHRRGEKLFF. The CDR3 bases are TGTGCCAGCAGTTTACACAGGCGAGGCGAAAAACTGTTTTTT.

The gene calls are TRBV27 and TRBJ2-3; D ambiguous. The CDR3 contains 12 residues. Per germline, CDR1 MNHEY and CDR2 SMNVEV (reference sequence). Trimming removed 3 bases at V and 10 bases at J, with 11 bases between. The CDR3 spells CASSLNSLPQYF. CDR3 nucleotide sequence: TGTGCCAGCAGTTTGAATAGTTTGCCGCAGTATTTT.

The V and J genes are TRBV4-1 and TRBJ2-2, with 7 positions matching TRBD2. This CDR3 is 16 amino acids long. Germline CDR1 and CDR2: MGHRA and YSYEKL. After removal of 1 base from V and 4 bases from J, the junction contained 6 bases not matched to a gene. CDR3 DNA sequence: TGCGCCAGCAGCCAAGCGTTCGCGGGAGTCACCGGGGAGCTGTTTTTT. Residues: CASSQAFAGVTGELFF.

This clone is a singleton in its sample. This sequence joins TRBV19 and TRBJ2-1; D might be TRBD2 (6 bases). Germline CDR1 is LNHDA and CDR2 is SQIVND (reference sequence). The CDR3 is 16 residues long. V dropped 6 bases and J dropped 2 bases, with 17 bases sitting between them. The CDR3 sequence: CASSLSGVAPYNEQFF. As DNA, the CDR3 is TGTGCCAGTAGCCTATCGGGGGTTGCCCCCTACAATGAGCAGTTCTTC.

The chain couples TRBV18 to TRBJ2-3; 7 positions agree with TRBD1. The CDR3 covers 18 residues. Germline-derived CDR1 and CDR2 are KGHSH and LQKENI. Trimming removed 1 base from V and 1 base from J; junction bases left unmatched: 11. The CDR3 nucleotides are TGTGCCAGCTCACCACTACCGACAGGGACACGGGGCACAGATACGCAGTATTTT. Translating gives CASSPLPTGTRGTDTQYF.

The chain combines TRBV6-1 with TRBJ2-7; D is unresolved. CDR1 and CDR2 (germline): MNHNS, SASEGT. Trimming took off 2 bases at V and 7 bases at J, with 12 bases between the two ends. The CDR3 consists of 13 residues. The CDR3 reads CASSEHSGREQYF. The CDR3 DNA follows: TGTGCCAGCAGTGAACACAGTGGTAGGGAGCAGTACTTC.

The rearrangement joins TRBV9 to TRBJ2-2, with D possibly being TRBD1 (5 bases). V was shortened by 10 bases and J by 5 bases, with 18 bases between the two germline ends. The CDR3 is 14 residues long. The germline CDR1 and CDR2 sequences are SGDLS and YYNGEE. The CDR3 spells CASGKGFGTGELFF. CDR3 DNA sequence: TGTGCCTCCGGAAAGGGGTTTGGGACCGGGGAGCTGTTTTTT.

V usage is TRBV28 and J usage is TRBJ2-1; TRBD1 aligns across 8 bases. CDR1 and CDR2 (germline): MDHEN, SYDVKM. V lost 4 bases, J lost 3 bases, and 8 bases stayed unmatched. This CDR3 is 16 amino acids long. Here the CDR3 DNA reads TGTGCCAGCAGTTCCCCCGGGACAGGAAACTACAATGAGCAGTTCTTC. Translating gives CASSSPGTGNYNEQFF. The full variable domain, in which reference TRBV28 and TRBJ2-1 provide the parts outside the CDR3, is DVKVTQSSRYLVKRTGEKVFLECVQDMDHENMFWYRQDPGLGLRLIYFSYDVKMKEKGDIPEGYSVSREKKERFSLILESASTNQTSMYLCASSSPGTGNYNEQFFGPGTRLTVL.

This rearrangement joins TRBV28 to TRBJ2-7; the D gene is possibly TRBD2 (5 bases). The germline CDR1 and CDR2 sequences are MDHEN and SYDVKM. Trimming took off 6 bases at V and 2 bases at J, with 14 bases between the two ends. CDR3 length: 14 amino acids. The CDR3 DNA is TGTGCCAGCAGGACACCGGGAAGAGCCTACGAGCAGTACTTC. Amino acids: CASRTPGRAYEQYF.

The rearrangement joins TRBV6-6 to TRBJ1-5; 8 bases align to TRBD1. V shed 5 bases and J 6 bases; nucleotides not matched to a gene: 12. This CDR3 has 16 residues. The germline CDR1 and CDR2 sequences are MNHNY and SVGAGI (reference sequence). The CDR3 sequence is CASSTLTGDGGQPQHF. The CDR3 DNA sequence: TGTGCCAGCAGTACCCTGACAGGGGATGGGGGTCAGCCCCAGCATTTT.